These 29 T cell receptor beta chains came from one sample sequenced in a study of blood T cell repertoires in COVID-19. The data were produced by immunoSEQ multiplex PCR, yet TCRdb's version contains in-frame clones alone and is incomplete. The sample carries fewer than 250,000 clones, about 83% recorded once. What was sequenced was peripheral blood. These receptors were obtained from a man aged 50-59 years with active or convalescent COVID-19.

CDR3 amino acids: CASSLPGHPSSYGYTF. The CDR3 bases are TGTGCCAGCAGCCTACCGGGACATCCCTCTTCCTATGGCTACACCTTC. This sequence joins TRBV7-9 and TRBJ1-2; TRBD1 is a possible D gene (6 bases). The germline V gene has CDR1 SEHNR and CDR2 FQNEAQ (reference sequence). Trimming took 5 bases from V and 4 from J, leaving 20 bases between them. The CDR3 spans 16 residues.

The chain couples TRBV18 to TRBJ1-1; D is perhaps TRBD1 (6 bases). Trimming removed 3 bases from V and 4 bases from J, with 15 bases in between. The CDR3 contains 15 residues. Germline V gives CDR1 KGHSH, CDR2 LQKENI. The CDR3 DNA follows: TGTGCCAGCTCACCCTCAGGGTTGGGGGCCACTGAAGCTTTCTTT. Residues: CASSPSGLGATEAFF.

This chain connects TRBV3-1 (or the pseudogene TRBV3-2) to TRBJ2-2; 7 nucleotides agree with TRBD1. Trimming took 2 bases from V and 3 from J; bases not matched to a gene: 9. This CDR3 region has 17 residues. Germline V CDR1 and CDR2: LGHDT, YNNKEL (reference sequence). CDR3 DNA: TGTGCCAGCAGCCAAACAGGGGTGCATCAGGACACCGGGGAGCTGTTTTTT. Amino acid sequence: CASSQTGVHQDTGELFF.

The chain employs TRBV6-1 and TRBJ1-1; tentatively, D is TRBD1 (5 bases). The CDR3 has 13 amino acids. The germline V and J ends were trimmed by 2 bases and 4 bases, with 8 bases remaining between them. CDR1 MNHNS and CDR2 SASEGT come from the germline V gene. CDR3 bases: TGTGCCAGCAGTGAATCGGGGGGCACTGAAGCTTTCTTT. This translates into CASSESGGTEAFF.

This clone was observed once. The rearrangement joins TRBV7-9 to TRBJ2-2, with 9 bases matching TRBD1. CDR3 length: 15 residues. Germline V gives CDR1 SEHNR, CDR2 FQNEAQ (reference sequence). V trimming: 1 base; J trimming: 3 bases; junction bases outside the gene matches: 0. Here the CDR3 reads CASSLGTGDTGELFF. As DNA, the CDR3 is TGTGCCAGCAGCTTAGGGACAGGGGACACCGGGGAGCTGTTTTTT.

This clone came up a few times. The chain couples TRBV2 to TRBJ1-3, with TRBD1 matching 8 bases. The junction had 7 bases not matched to a gene; V was cut back by 5 bases and J by 4 bases. Germline V gives CDR1 SNHLY, CDR2 FYNNEI. The CDR3 has 15 residues. Written as DNA, the CDR3 is TGTGCCAGCAGTCCCCACCGACAGGGGGGAAACACCATATATTTT. It is translated as CASSPHRQGGNTIYF.

The DNA for the CDR3 is TGTGCCAGCAGCTTAGTTCCTCGCGGGGGGAGGACTAATGAAAAACTGTTTTTT. This codes for CASSLVPRGGRTNEKLFF. The rearrangement links TRBV7-2 to TRBJ1-4, with TRBD1 as a possible D gene (5 bases). The germline gives CDR1 SGHTA, CDR2 FQGNSA. The ends were cut back, 1 base at V and 2 bases at J, with 17 bases in the middle. The CDR3 extends over 18 amino acids.

This chain uses TRBV6-5 with TRBJ1-3, with 8 bases lining up with TRBD1. Germline loops: CDR1 MNHEY, CDR2 SVGAGI. This CDR3 region has 15 residues. The V gene end was trimmed by 5 bases and the J gene end by 0 bases; junction bases not matched to a gene: 3. The CDR3 sequence is CASSRTGPSGNTIYF. The CDR3 DNA reads as TGTGCCAGCAGTAGGACAGGGCCCTCTGGAAACACCATATATTTT.

This chain uses TRBV4-1 with TRBJ2-5; the match to TRBD2 covers 10 bases. CDR1 MGHRA and CDR2 YSYEKL come from the germline V gene. The CDR3 is 15 amino acids. With V trimmed by 4 bases and J by 5 bases, 7 bases remained unmatched. The CDR3 spells CASSPERGGSETQYF. CDR3 coding DNA: TGCGCCAGCAGCCCCGAGCGGGGGGGCAGCGAGACCCAGTACTTC.

The rearrangement joins TRBV29-1 to TRBJ1-2; TRBD1 might be the D (6 bases). This CDR3 comprises 13 residues. V lost 5 bases and J 1 base, leaving 11 bases between the germline ends. Germline V gene lookup returns CDR1 SQVTM and CDR2 ANQGSEA. CDR3 in amino acids: CSVRTAHNYGYTF. The CDR3 bases are TGCAGCGTTAGGACAGCACATAACTATGGCTACACCTTC.

This clone was seen a single time. CDR3: CASSIDLGTGKNTEAFF. CDR3 sequence (DNA): TGTGCCAGTAGTATAGACCTCGGGACAGGGAAGAACACTGAAGCTTTCTTT. The V call is TRBV19, the J call TRBJ1-1; 9 positions match TRBD1. The CDR3 is 17 amino acids. The germline CDR1 and CDR2 sequences are LNHDA and SQIVND (reference sequence). The junction had 6 bases not matched to a gene; V was cut back by 0 bases and J by 1 base.

The chain employs TRBV4-2 and TRBJ1-4; no definite D call. The CDR3 totals 15 residues. Germline lookup yields CDR1 LGHNA and CDR2 YNFKEQ. Trimming removed 0 bases at V and 7 bases at J, with 12 bases between. CDR3 loop: CASSQDPRGSEKLFF. Written as DNA, the CDR3 is TGTGCCAGCAGCCAAGATCCGCGAGGGAGTGAAAAACTGTTTTTT.

The chain couples TRBV7-9 to TRBJ1-5, with 8 positions matching TRBD1. CDR1 is SEHNR, CDR2 FQNEAQ, per germline (reference sequence). The CDR3 consists of 15 residues. V dropped 5 bases and J dropped 2; count of bases not matched to a gene: 5. DNA of the CDR3: TGTGCCAGCAGCCCTACAGGGGGAGGCAATCAGCCCCAGCATTTT. Encoded protein: CASSPTGGGNQPQHF. The variable domain in full, with the rest retrieved from reference TRBV7-9 and TRBJ1-5, is DTGVSQNPRHKITKRGQNVTFRCDPISEHNRLYWYRQTLGQGPEFLTYFQNEAQLEKSRLLSDRFSAERPKGSFSTLEIQRTEQGDSAMYLCASSPTGGGNQPQHFGDGTRLSIL.

There are a few counts of this clone. The chain has TRBV13 and TRBJ2-7; D possibly corresponds to TRBD1 (6 bases). The CDR3 length is 14 residues. Trimming pared 3 bases from V and 3 bases from J, leaving 12 bases between. Germline CDR1 and CDR2: PRHDT and FYEKMQ (reference sequence). CDR3 amino acids: CASSLEPQGYEQYF. The DNA of the CDR3 is TGTGCCAGCAGCTTGGAGCCACAGGGCTACGAGCAGTACTTC. The full variable domain, its missing parts supplied by reference TRBV13 and TRBJ2-7, is AAGVIQSPRHLIKEKRETATLKCYPIPRHDTVYWYQQGPGQDPQFLISFYEKMQSDKGSIPDRFSAQQFSDYHSELNMSSLELGDSALYFCASSLEPQGYEQYFGPGTRLTVT.

The gene calls are TRBV27 and TRBJ2-3, with no clear D. Germline V gene sequence: CDR1 MNHEY, CDR2 SMNVEV (reference sequence). The CDR3 runs to 12 residues. V was clipped by 8 bases and J by 4 bases, with 10 bases between them. The CDR3 spells CASSHRADTQYF. CDR3 DNA sequence: TGTGCCAGCTCCCACCGAGCAGATACGCAGTATTTT.

J is TRBJ2-6 and V is TRBV7-3, with D perhaps TRBD1 (5 bases). Trimming pared 1 base from V and 0 bases from J, leaving 13 bases between. Germline assignment: CDR1 SGHTA and CDR2 FQGTGA. The CDR3 is 18 amino acids. The CDR3 sequence is CASSLIAARASGANVLTF. CDR3 DNA: TGTGCCAGCAGCTTAATCGCGGCCAGGGCCTCTGGGGCCAACGTCCTGACTTTC.

The V call is TRBV3-1 (or the pseudogene TRBV3-2), the J call TRBJ1-2; TRBD1 might be the D (5 bases). V was shortened by 0 bases and J by 5 bases, with 7 bases between the two germline ends. Germline V gene data show CDR1 as LGHDT and CDR2 as YNNKEL (reference sequence). The CDR3 spans 13 residues. The CDR3 region is CASSQETVYGYTF. CDR3 nucleotides: TGTGCCAGCAGCCAAGAGACAGTATATGGCTACACCTTC.

The genes are TRBV9 and TRBJ2-3; possible D gene TRBD1, 6 bases. Deletions cut 3 bases from V and 1 base from J, with 15 bases between. Per germline, CDR1 SGDLS and CDR2 YYNGEE. The CDR3 spans 16 residues. CDR3 in DNA: TGTGCCAGCAGCGACGAGACAGGATCCCGCACAGATACGCAGTATTTT. Translation: CASSDETGSRTDTQYF. Together with reference TRBV9 and TRBJ2-3, the CDR3 gives the full variable domain: DSGVTQTPKHLITATGQRVTLRCSPRSGDLSVYWYQQSLDQGLQFLIQYYNGEERAKGNILERFSAQQFPDLHSELNLSSLELGDSALYFCASSDETGSRTDTQYFGPGTRLTVL.

The chain combines TRBV12-3 or TRBV12-4 with TRBJ2-3; D is perhaps TRBD2 (6 bases). CDR3 size: 13 residues. V was trimmed by 6 bases and J by 0 bases, leaving 7 bases between them. The CDR3 protein is CASRTRSTDTQYF. In DNA form, the CDR3 reads TGTGCCAGCAGGACTAGGAGCACAGATACGCAGTATTTT.

This clone is medium-sized. The chain has TRBV9 and TRBJ2-7; 8 bases map to TRBD2. Germline V gives CDR1 SGDLS, CDR2 YYNGEE. With 2 bases clipped from V and 4 bases from J, the junction kept 8 bases outside the gene matches. The CDR3 has 15 residues. CDR3 DNA: TGTGCCAGCAGCGTTAGCGGGAAAGGAATTTACGAGCAGTACTTC. Protein sequence: CASSVSGKGIYEQYF.

This chain connects TRBV2 to TRBJ2-1; 10 nucleotides align to TRBD2. CDR1 SNHLY and CDR2 FYNNEI come from the germline V gene. Trimming cost V 1 base and J 12 bases; bases outside gene matches: 15. The CDR3 consists of 17 residues. The DNA of the CDR3 is TGTGCCAGCAGTGAAGTGCGGGGAGGGACTAGCGTGAGGGGGCAGTTCTTC. Encoded protein: CASSEVRGGTSVRGQFF.

V gene TRBV5-1 combines with J gene TRBJ2-7, with 8 bases that match TRBD2. The V segment lost 0 bases and the J segment 3 bases; nucleotides outside the gene matches: 8. CDR1 and CDR2 (germline): SGHRS, YFSETQ. CDR3 length: 16 residues. The CDR3 is CASSLGFVAGNYEQYF. The DNA for the CDR3 is TGCGCCAGCAGCTTGGGATTTGTAGCGGGAAACTACGAGCAGTACTTC. Combining the CDR3 with reference TRBV5-1 and TRBJ2-7 gives the whole variable domain KAGVTQTPRYLIKTRGQQVTLSCSPISGHRSVSWYQQTPGQGLQFLFEYFSETQRNKGNFPGRFSGRQFSNSRSEMNVSTLELGDSALYLCASSLGFVAGNYEQYFGPGTRLTVT.

The rearrangement uses TRBV5-1 and TRBJ2-1; unclear D gene. This CDR3 has 15 residues. V dropped 0 bases and J dropped 0 bases, with 7 bases sitting between them. The germline V gene has CDR1 SGHRS and CDR2 YFSETQ. The CDR3, as DNA: TGCGCCAGCAGCTTGGCGGAGAGCTCCTACAATGAGCAGTTCTTC. Amino acids: CASSLAESSYNEQFF.

The rearrangement joins TRBV9 to TRBJ2-7, with D possibly being TRBD2 (6 bases). With 0 bases removed from V and 6 bases from J, the gap between germline ends came to 13 bases. The CDR3 extends over 14 amino acids. Germline CDR1 and CDR2: SGDLS and YYNGEE. The CDR3 bases are TGTGCCAGCAGCGTAGATCCTAGCGAGGCCGAGCAGTACTTC. This encodes CASSVDPSEAEQYF.

This chain links TRBV29-1 with TRBJ1-1, with a tentative D call TRBD1 (5 bases). V dropped 4 bases and J dropped 0 bases, with 9 bases sitting between them. Germline lookup yields CDR1 SQVTM and CDR2 ANQGSEA. The CDR3 length is 13 residues. CDR3 in DNA: TGCAGCGTTGTCCTCAGGGTGAACACTGAAGCTTTCTTT. Protein product: CSVVLRVNTEAFF.

The rearrangement uses TRBV7-2 and TRBJ2-3; D unclear. Germline CDR1 and CDR2: SGHTA and FQGNSA. This CDR3 is built from 12 residues. Trimming cost V 4 bases and J 8 bases, with 10 bases left between them. CDR3 in DNA: TGTGCCAGCAGCTCAACTACCGGTACGCAGTATTTT. Its translation is CASSSTTGTQYF.

This clone was observed many times. This chain joins TRBV5-1 and TRBJ2-7; 9 positions match TRBD1. CDR1 is SGHRS and CDR2 is YFSETQ in the germline V gene. After removal of 2 bases from V and 6 bases from J, the junction contained 6 bases not matched to a gene. This CDR3 comprises 14 residues. For the CDR3, the DNA is TGCGCCAGCAGCTTAGGGGACAGGGACACCGAGCAGTACTTC. Translating gives CASSLGDRDTEQYF.

V usage is TRBV3-1 (or the pseudogene TRBV3-2) and J usage is TRBJ2-5; D perhaps matches TRBD2 (5 bases). The CDR3 is 13 residues long. The ends were cut back, 3 bases at V and 5 bases at J, with 10 bases in the middle. CDR1 and CDR2 (germline): LGHDT, YNNKEL (reference sequence). The CDR3 nucleotides are TGTGCCAGCAGCCATGGGAGTCGGGAGACCCAGTACTTC. This encodes CASSHGSRETQYF.

This chain joins TRBV19 and TRBJ1-2; 9 bases are a match to TRBD1. Losses at the gene ends were 4 bases for V and 4 bases for J; bases not matched to a gene: 16. The CDR3 runs to 18 residues. Germline CDR1 LNHDA, CDR2 SQIVND (reference sequence). This CDR3 is CASSTTLMGTGGVYGYTF. The DNA of the CDR3 is TGTGCCAGTAGTACAACCTTGATGGGAACAGGGGGCGTCTATGGCTACACCTTC.